The next 25 T cell receptor beta chains were all read from a single sample in a study of CD8 T cells in cerebrospinal fluid in Alzheimer's disease. TCRdb derives one entry per CDR3 protein from the 10x single-cell sequencing reads, leaving out DNA. The sample's table shows some 1,100 distinct CDR3 sequences. The sequencing sample was made of cerebrospinal fluid. These receptors all come from a human donor in good health.

Considering frequency, this clonotype is medium-sized. This rearrangement joins TRBV19 to TRBJ1-5; TCRdb's D call of TRBD1 is untestable without DNA. The CDR3 spans 13 residues. CDR1 is LNHDA and CDR2 is SQIVND in the germline V gene (reference sequence). Here the CDR3 reads CATSRGRDQPQHF.

This clonotype is labeled medium-sized (0.01 to 0.1%) based on frequency. The rearrangement joins TRBV27 to TRBJ1-2. Germline CDR1 MNHEY, CDR2 SMNVEV (reference sequence). The CDR3 spans 13 residues. The chain's CDR3 is CASSFEGNYGYTF.

Its frequency marks this clonotype as large. The chain employs TRBV10-2 and TRBJ2-6. This CDR3 region has 12 residues. Germline CDR1 WSHSY, CDR2 SAAADI. The CDR3 loop reads CASSESFRNLTF.

Its frequency marks this clonotype as medium-sized. This chain links TRBV27 with TRBJ2-1; TCRdb returns TRBD1, unconfirmable since there is no DNA. This CDR3 has 14 amino acids. Germline V gene sequence: CDR1 MNHEY, CDR2 SMNVEV (reference sequence). The CDR3 loop reads CASSGGRTYNEQFF.

The V call is TRBV19, the J call TRBJ1-2; TCRdb indicates TRBD1, and absent DNA this call remains unverified. The V gene's germline CDR1 is LNHDA and CDR2 SQIVND (reference sequence). CDR3 size: 16 residues. This CDR3 reads CASQPGDHLRDYGYTF.

In terms of frequency, this clonotype is large. The V and J genes are TRBV12-3 or TRBV12-4 and TRBJ2-5; no DNA is available, so the TRBD2 call from TCRdb remains unchecked. The CDR3 length is 17 residues. CDR3 amino acids: CASSRTSGLLGQETQYF.

This clonotype is medium-sized (0.01 to 0.1%) by frequency. The V and J genes are TRBV27 and TRBJ2-3; TCRdb selects TRBD2, and the lack of DNA leaves this call unchecked. The germline CDR1 and CDR2 sequences are MNHEY and SMNVEV (reference sequence). The CDR3 is made up of 20 amino acids. CDR3 sequence reads: CASSFPPDSLVLGDTDTQYF.

V is TRBV24-1 and J is TRBJ2-7; TCRdb's D call, TRBD1, is unchecked because there is no DNA. Germline V CDR1 and CDR2: KGHDR, SFDVKD. This CDR3 comprises 15 residues. The CDR3 sequence is CATSDPRQGAYEQYF.

This clonotype is labeled large based on frequency. CDR3 residues: CASRETGEEGYGYTF. The chain couples TRBV12-3 or TRBV12-4 to TRBJ1-2; the TRBD1 assignment by TCRdb is unverifiable without DNA. The CDR3 loop spans 15 amino acids.

This clonotype is called medium-sized based on its frequency. The rearrangement links TRBV20-1 to TRBJ2-1. CDR3 length: 11 residues. Germline V gene data show CDR1 as DFQATT and CDR2 as SNEGSKA (reference sequence). The CDR3 sequence is CSAPGFGEQFF.

This clonotype counts as medium-sized by frequency. The rearrangement uses TRBV11-2 and TRBJ1-6. The germline V gene has CDR1 SGHAT and CDR2 FQNNGV. The CDR3 is made up of 15 amino acids. The CDR3 protein is CASSYTGRGGSPLHF.

Measured by frequency, this clonotype is large. The chain uses TRBV28 and TRBJ2-4; the TCRdb D gene call, TRBD1, has no DNA to confirm it. The CDR3 extends over 15 amino acids. Germline lookup yields CDR1 MDHEN and CDR2 SYDVKM. CDR3 loop: CASSFPREGKNIQYF.

In terms of frequency, this clonotype is large (0.1 to 1%). V gene TRBV7-9 combines with J gene TRBJ2-2; TCRdb indicates TRBD1, and absent DNA this call remains unverified. The CDR3 runs to 13 residues. Germline V lookup: CDR1 SEHNR, CDR2 FQNEAQ (reference sequence). CDR3 region: CASEGANTGELFF.

By frequency, this clonotype registers medium-sized. The chain links TRBV29-1 to TRBJ2-7; checking the TCRdb D call of TRBD1 is not possible without DNA. Germline-derived CDR1 and CDR2 are SQVTM and ANQGSEA. The CDR3 is 13 residues long. The chain's CDR3 is CSVVNRGTIEQYF.

By frequency, this clonotype registers medium-sized. The genes are TRBV6-5 and TRBJ2-2; TCRdb's D call, TRBD2, is unchecked because there is no DNA. Germline V gene sequence: CDR1 MNHEY, CDR2 SVGAGI. CDR3 length equals 17 residues. CDR3 loop: CASSYFGLAGGTGELFF.

This clonotype is classed as medium-sized (0.01 to 0.1%) by frequency. The J gene is TRBJ2-1, the V gene TRBV5-1. This CDR3 has 13 amino acids. Germline lookup yields CDR1 SGHRS and CDR2 YFSETQ. This CDR3 is CASSLGTSNEQFF.

This clonotype ranks as large in terms of frequency. J is TRBJ2-7 and V is TRBV4-1; TCRdb selects TRBD1, and the lack of DNA leaves this call unchecked. Per the germline V gene, CDR1 is MGHRA and CDR2 is YSYEKL. The CDR3 runs 14 residues. CDR3 residues: CASSPPGQGYEQYF.

The chain is built from TRBV15 and TRBJ2-5; there is no DNA to check the TCRdb D call of TRBD2. CDR3 length: 16 amino acids. Germline CDR1 is LNHNV and CDR2 is YYDKDF (reference sequence). The CDR3 loop is CATSIRTSGSQETQYF.

According to its frequency, this clonotype is large. V usage is TRBV27 and J usage is TRBJ2-5; TCRdb outputs TRBD1, but without DNA this stays unchecked. Per the germline V gene, CDR1 is MNHEY and CDR2 is SMNVEV (reference sequence). The CDR3 is made up of 13 amino acids. CDR3 loop: CASSPPGGETQYF.

Considering frequency, this clonotype is medium-sized. J is TRBJ2-2 and V is TRBV29-1; TCRdb lists TRBD2, though no DNA is available to test this call. The CDR3 runs 11 residues. In germline, CDR1 is SQVTM, CDR2 ANQGSEA. CDR3 protein: CSGEGNGELFF.

Measured by frequency, this clonotype is large (0.1 to 1%). The genes are TRBV6-2 or TRBV6-3 and TRBJ2-2; TCRdb outputs TRBD2, but without DNA this stays unchecked. Germline-derived CDR1 and CDR2 are MNHEY and SVGEGT. The CDR3 loop spans 14 amino acids. CDR3 protein: CASGELAGTGELFF.

Its frequency marks this clonotype as large (0.1 to 1%). The CDR3 sequence is CASSLILAGELFF. The chain combines TRBV7-6 with TRBJ2-2; TCRdb's D call of TRBD2 is untestable without DNA. The CDR3 length is 13 residues. Germline-derived CDR1 and CDR2 are SGHVS and FNYEAQ.

By frequency, this clonotype is medium-sized. The chain has TRBV28 and TRBJ2-7. The CDR3 covers 13 residues. Germline assignment: CDR1 MDHEN and CDR2 SYDVKM. This chain's CDR3 is CASRAWLTYEQYF.

Its frequency marks this clonotype as medium-sized. The chain carries TRBV27 and TRBJ2-7; without DNA, the TCRdb call of TRBD2 cannot be checked. Germline V gene sequence: CDR1 MNHEY, CDR2 SMNVEV (reference sequence). CDR3 length equals 16 residues. The CDR3 spells CASSFSAGPLSNEQYF.

According to its frequency, this clonotype is medium-sized. The rearrangement uses TRBV6-2 or TRBV6-3 and TRBJ1-1. The germline gives CDR1 MNHEY, CDR2 SVGEGT. This CDR3 spans 14 amino acids. This chain's CDR3 is CASSSGEIESEAFF.